Listed below are T cell receptor beta chains from one sample, sequenced in a study of shared clonotypes between healthy human individuals. TCRdb keeps only in-frame clones here, not all; method: immunoSEQ multiplex PCR. The sample contains approximately 2.1 million clones, 93% of which appear only once. The source material was naive CD4+ T cells from PBMCs. Receptors originate from a man aged 18 to 30 in good health. Some clones in this sample may be carry-over from other donors' samples. CDR3s include the opening cysteine and the closing phenylalanine or tryptophan. Fields, in order: V gene, J gene, CDR3 protein.

TRBV30	TRBJ2-7	CAWSLSGGYSYEQYF
TRBV4-1	TRBJ1-2	CASSPMTVEIYGYTF
TRBV20-1	TRBJ2-7	CSARRNYEQYF
TRBV5-1	TRBJ2-2	CASSFGAGANTGELFF
TRBV4-1	TRBJ2-1	CASSQPGVWDNEQFF
TRBV28	TRBJ2-1	CASSLFRGSLDYNEQFF
TRBV29-1	TRBJ2-1	CSVEVPGLRDEQFF
TRBV29-1	TRBJ2-7	CSVLAGAYEQYF
TRBV6-7	TRBJ2-7	CASSSRPPTYEQYF
TRBV18	TRBJ2-3	CASSPSAGAPSDTQYF
TRBV9	TRBJ2-3	CASSVTSGTDGGDTQYF
TRBV20-1	TRBJ1-2	CSAPPNYGYTF
TRBV18	TRBJ2-1	CASSPQRSSYNEQFF
TRBV2	TRBJ1-5	CASRGGLDQPQHF
TRBV14	TRBJ1-1	CASRPIRGTEAFF
TRBV9	TRBJ2-3	CASSPDSVSDTQYF
TRBV29-1	TRBJ1-1	CSAGGGWTNGAFF
TRBV19	TRBJ2-1	CASSIDRQGPNEQFF
TRBV7-3	TRBJ2-3	CASSVDGSRGDTQYF
TRBV7-2	TRBJ2-1	CASSSRTAVAGGNEQFF
TRBV7-3	TRBJ2-7	CASSLSGSYEQYF
TRBV12-5	TRBJ1-1	CASGLAGTGGRDTEAFF
TRBV27	TRBJ1-1	CASSTWGQPSEAFF
TRBV28	TRBJ1-2	CASSTPRGGGYTF
TRBV19	TRBJ2-5	CASSIWPQETQYF
TRBV19	TRBJ1-4	CAAGSGTGWEKLFF
TRBV9	TRBJ2-5	CASSVDPRGGQYF
TRBV7-2	TRBJ1-1	CASSPRTGFSTEAFF
TRBV12-5	TRBJ2-1	CASGLVRTDPAYNEQFF
TRBV5-1	TRBJ2-5	CASSLQAGGLETQYF
TRBV4-1	TRBJ2-5	CASSPSSAPETQYF
TRBV20-1	TRBJ2-7	CSARQAAF
TRBV7-9	TRBJ2-7	CASSLLGYEQYF
TRBV7-9	TRBJ2-2	CASSLRTGGNTGELFF
TRBV7-3	TRBJ2-1	CASSLGLAYNEQFF
TRBV7-2	TRBJ2-7	CASSLTGQGVYEQYF
TRBV2	TRBJ1-2	CASSEADYGYTF
TRBV19	TRBJ1-2	CASRAVSQGSEGYTF
TRBV15	TRBJ2-3	CATADSTNTQYF
TRBV7-6	TRBJ2-2	CASSATGGVIAGELFF
TRBV2	TRBJ1-5	CASINPGQPNQPQHF
TRBV6-5	TRBJ1-2	CASSKGGEGNYGYTF
TRBV2	TRBJ1-2	CASTSQTELYGYTF
TRBV28	TRBJ2-7	CASSLGTGLEQYF
TRBV4-3	TRBJ1-4	CASSRGGTINEKLFF
TRBV6-5	TRBJ1-3	CASRDDGSGNTIYF
TRBV5-6	TRBJ2-7	CASSATVRTGGYEQYF
TRBV5-8	TRBJ2-3	CASSLGTASTDTQYF
TRBV2	TRBJ2-3	CGSGQGIVDTQYF
TRBV7-9	TRBJ2-1	CASSLGFGLAGDYNEQFF
TRBV6-5	TRBJ1-3	CASRFGAGGNTIYF
TRBV27	TRBJ2-1	CASSSLLPSGSPFF
TRBV2	TRBJ2-1	CASSEGVSGDDEQFF